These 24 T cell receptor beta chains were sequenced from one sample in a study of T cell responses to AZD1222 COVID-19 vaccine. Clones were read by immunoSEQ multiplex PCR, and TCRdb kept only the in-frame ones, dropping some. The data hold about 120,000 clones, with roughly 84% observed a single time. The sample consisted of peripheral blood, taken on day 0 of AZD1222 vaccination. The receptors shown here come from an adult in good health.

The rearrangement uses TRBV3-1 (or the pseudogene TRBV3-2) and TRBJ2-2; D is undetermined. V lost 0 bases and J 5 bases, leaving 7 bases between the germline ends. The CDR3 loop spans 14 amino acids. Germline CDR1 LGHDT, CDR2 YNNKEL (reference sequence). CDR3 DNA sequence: TGTGCCAGCAGCCAAGAACCACGGACCGGGGAGCTGTTTTTT. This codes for CASSQEPRTGELFF.

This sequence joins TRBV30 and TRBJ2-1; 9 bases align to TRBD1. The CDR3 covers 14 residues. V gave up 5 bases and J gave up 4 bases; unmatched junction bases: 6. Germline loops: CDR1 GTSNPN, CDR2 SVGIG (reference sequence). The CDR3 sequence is CAWATGGGYNEQFF. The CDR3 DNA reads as TGTGCCTGGGCCACAGGGGGCGGGTACAATGAGCAGTTCTTC.

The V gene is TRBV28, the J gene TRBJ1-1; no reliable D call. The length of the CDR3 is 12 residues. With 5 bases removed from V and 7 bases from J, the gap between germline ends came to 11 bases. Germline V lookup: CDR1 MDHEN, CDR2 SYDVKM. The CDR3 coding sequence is TGTGCCAGCAGTATCTTATTCGGTGAAGCTTTCTTT. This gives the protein CASSILFGEAFF.

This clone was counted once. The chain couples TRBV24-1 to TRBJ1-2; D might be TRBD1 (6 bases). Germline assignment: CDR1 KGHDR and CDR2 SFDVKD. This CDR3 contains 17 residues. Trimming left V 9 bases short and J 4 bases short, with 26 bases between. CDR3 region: CATPLPNRALGIYGYTF. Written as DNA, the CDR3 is TGTGCCACCCCTCTCCCGAACAGGGCGCTAGGGATCTATGGCTACACCTTC.

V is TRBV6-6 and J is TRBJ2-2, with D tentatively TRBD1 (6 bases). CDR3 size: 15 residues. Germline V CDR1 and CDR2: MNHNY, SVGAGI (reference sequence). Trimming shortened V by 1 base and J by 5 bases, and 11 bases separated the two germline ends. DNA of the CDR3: TGTGCCAGCAGTTACTTGGGGGCAGGGACCGGGGAGCTGTTTTTT. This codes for CASSYLGAGTGELFF.

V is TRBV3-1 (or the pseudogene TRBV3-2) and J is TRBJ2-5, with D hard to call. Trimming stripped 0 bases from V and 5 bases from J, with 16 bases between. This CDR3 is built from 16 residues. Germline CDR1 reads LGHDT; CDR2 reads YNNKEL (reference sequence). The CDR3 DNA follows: TGTGCCAGCAGCCAAGACAAGCTCCCCCGTGCCGAGACCCAGTACTTC. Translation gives CASSQDKLPRAETQYF.

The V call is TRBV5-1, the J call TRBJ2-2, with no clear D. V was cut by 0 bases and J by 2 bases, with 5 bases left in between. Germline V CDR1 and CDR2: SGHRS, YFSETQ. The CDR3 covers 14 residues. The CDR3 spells CASSLDRNTGELFF. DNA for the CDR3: TGCGCCAGCAGCTTGGACCGAAACACCGGGGAGCTGTTTTTT.

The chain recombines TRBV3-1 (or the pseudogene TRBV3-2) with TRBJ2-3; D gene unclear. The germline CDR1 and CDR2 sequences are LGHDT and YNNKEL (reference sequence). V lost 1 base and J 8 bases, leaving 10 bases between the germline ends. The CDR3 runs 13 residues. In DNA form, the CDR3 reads TGTGCCAGCAGCCAAGTGGCCTCCAGTACGCAGTATTTT. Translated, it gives CASSQVASSTQYF.

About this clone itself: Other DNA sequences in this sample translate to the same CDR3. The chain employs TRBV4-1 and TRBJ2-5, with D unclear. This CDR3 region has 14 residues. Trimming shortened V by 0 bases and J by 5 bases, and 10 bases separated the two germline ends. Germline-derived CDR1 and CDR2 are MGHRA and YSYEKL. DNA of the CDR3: TGCGCCAGCAGCCAAGAAGGTGAAGGGGAGACCCAGTACTTC. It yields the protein CASSQEGEGETQYF.

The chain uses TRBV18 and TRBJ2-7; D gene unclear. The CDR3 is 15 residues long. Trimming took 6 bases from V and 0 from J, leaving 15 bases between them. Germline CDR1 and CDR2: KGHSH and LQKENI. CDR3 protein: CASSPLGSPSYEQYF. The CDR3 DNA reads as TGTGCCAGCTCGCCCCTCGGGTCCCCCTCCTACGAGCAGTACTTC.

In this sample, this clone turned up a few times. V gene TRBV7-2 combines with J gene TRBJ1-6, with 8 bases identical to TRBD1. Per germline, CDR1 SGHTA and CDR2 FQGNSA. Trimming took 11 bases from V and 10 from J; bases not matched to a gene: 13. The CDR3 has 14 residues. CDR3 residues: CASRGTGARSPLHF. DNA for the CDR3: TGTGCCTCAAGGGGGACAGGAGCGCGATCACCCCTCCACTTT.

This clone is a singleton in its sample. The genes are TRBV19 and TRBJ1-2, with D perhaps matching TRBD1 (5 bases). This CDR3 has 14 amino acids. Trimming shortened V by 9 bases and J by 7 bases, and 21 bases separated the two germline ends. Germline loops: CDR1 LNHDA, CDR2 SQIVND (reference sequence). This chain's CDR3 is CASSPGADGSGYTF. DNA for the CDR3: TGTGCCAGCTCTCCCGGGGCGGATGGATCTGGCTACACCTTC.

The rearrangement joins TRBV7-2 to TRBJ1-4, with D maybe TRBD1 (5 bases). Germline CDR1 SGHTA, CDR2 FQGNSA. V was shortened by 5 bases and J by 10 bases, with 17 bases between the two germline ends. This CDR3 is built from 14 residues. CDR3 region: CASSPHQTGGKLFF. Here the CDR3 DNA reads TGTGCCAGCAGCCCGCATCAAACGGGGGGAAAACTGTTTTTT. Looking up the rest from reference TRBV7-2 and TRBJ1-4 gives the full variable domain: GAGVSQSPSNKVTEKGKDVELRCDPISGHTALYWYRQSLGQGLEFLIYFQGNSAPDKSGLPSDRFSAERTGGSVSTLTIQRTQQEDSAVYLCASSPHQTGGKLFFGSGTQLSVL.

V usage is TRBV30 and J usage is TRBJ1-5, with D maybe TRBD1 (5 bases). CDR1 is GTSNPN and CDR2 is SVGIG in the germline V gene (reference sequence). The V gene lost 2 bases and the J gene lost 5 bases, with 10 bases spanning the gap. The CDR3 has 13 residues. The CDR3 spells CAWSRGGYQPQHF. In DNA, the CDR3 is TGTGCCTGGAGTCGGGGGGGGTATCAGCCCCAGCATTTT.

CDR3 amino acids: CASSPSGSVNTEAFF. In DNA form, the CDR3 reads TGTGCCAGCTCACCATCGGGCTCAGTTAACACTGAAGCTTTCTTT. This chain uses TRBV18 with TRBJ1-1; unclear D gene. The CDR3 consists of 15 residues. V was pared by 2 bases and J by 2 bases, with 12 bases between. CDR1 is KGHSH and CDR2 is LQKENI in the germline V gene.

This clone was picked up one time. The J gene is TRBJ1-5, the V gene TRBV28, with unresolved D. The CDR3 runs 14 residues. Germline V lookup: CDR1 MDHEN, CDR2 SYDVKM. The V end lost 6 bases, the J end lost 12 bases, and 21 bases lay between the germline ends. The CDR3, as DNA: TGTGCCAGCAGCCCTCTTCTCCCGACCCAATTCCAGCATTTT. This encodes CASSPLLPTQFQHF.

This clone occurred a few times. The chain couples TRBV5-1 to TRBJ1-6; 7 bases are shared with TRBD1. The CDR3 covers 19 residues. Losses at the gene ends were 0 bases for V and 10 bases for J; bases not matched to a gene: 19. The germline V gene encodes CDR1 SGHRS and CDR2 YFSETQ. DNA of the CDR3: TGCGCCAGCAGCTTGGTCCCAGGGGGTTCTGGTCAGGGAGGGTCACCCCTCCACTTT. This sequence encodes CASSLVPGGSGQGGSPLHF. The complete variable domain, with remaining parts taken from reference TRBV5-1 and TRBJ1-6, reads KAGVTQTPRYLIKTRGQQVTLSCSPISGHRSVSWYQQTPGQGLQFLFEYFSETQRNKGNFPGRFSGRQFSNSRSEMNVSTLELGDSALYLCASSLVPGGSGQGGSPLHFGNGTRLTVT.

The DNA for the CDR3 is TGCGCCAGCAGCCCAGGACTGATCTCCACAGATACGCAGTATTTT. It codes for CASSPGLISTDTQYF. The chain employs TRBV5-1 and TRBJ2-3; a weak D match, TRBD2 (5 bases). The germline V gene encodes CDR1 SGHRS and CDR2 YFSETQ. The V end lost 4 bases, the J end lost 2 bases, and 14 bases lay between the germline ends. The CDR3 sequence is 15 residues long.

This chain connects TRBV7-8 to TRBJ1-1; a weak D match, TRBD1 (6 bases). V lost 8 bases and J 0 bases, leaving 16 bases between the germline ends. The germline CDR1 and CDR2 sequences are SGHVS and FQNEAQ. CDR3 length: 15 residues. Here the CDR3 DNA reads TGTGCCAGCTTTATCTCGACAGGCCTGAACACTGAAGCTTTCTTT. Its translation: CASFISTGLNTEAFF.

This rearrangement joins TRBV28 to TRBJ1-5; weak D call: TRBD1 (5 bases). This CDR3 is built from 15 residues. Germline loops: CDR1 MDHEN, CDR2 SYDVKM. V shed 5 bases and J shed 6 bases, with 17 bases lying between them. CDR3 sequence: CASSPSWGVGQPQHF. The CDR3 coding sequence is TGTGCCAGCAGTCCCTCCTGGGGGGTGGGTCAGCCCCAGCATTTT.

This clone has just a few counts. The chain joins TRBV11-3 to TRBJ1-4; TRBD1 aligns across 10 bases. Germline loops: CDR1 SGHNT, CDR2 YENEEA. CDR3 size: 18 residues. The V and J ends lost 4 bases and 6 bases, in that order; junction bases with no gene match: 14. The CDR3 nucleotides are TGTGCCAGCAGCTCAGTCGATCGTTGGGACAGGGGAGATGAAAAACTGTTTTTT. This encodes CASSSVDRWDRGDEKLFF. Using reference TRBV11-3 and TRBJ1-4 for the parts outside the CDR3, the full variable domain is EAGVVQSPRYKIIEKKQPVAFWCNPISGHNTLYWYLQNLGQGPELLIRYENEEAVDDSQLPKDRFSAERLKGVDSTLKIQPAELGDSAVYLCASSSVDRWDRGDEKLFFGSGTQLSVL.

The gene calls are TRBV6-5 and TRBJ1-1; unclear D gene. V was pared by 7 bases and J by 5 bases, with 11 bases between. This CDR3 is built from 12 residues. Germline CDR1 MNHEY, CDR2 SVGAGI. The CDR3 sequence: CASTLGRTEAFF. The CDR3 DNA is TGTGCCAGCACCTTAGGCCGGACTGAAGCTTTCTTT.

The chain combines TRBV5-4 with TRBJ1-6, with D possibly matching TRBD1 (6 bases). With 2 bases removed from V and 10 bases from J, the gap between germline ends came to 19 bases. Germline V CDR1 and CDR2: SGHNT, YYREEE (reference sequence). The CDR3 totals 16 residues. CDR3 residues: CASSFGGPSVGSPLHF. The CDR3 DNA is TGTGCCAGCAGCTTTGGGGGGCCGTCGGTGGGGTCACCCCTCCACTTT.

The CDR3 sequence: CASRAGTATGYTF. Written as DNA, the CDR3 is TGTGCCAGCAGGGCCGGGACAGCGACTGGCTACACCTTC. The V and J genes are TRBV6-5 and TRBJ1-2, with 7 bases aligning to TRBD1. The CDR3 runs to 13 residues. V gave up 6 bases and J gave up 7 bases; unmatched junction bases: 8. The germline V gene encodes CDR1 MNHEY and CDR2 SVGAGI.